This TCR beta chain is from a study of cytomegalovirus exposure and HLA in healthy donors. V lost 1 base and J 5 bases, leaving 14 bases between the germline ends. This CDR3 comprises 15 residues. CDR1 is SGHTA, CDR2 FQGNSA, per germline. General study findings and limits: The study listed under 200 cytomegalovirus-associated TCR beta chains.

A multiplex PCR was run with 60 Vbeta primers and 13 Jbeta primers. The repertoire was sequenced with immunoSEQ multiplex PCR; TCRdb's copy has only in-frame clones and lacks some. The table shows some 190,000 clones, with over 65% occurring only once. Turning to this clone: What it binds is unknown.

This TCR derives from a man aged 18-30 years in good health and CMV-seronegative. The specimen was PBMCs. The chain is built from TRBV7-2 and TRBJ2-5; no definite D call. Here the CDR3 reads CASSLVLGRAETQYF. The CDR3 nucleotides read TGTGCCAGCAGCTTAGTCCTTGGTAGAGCGGAGACCCAGTACTTC.